A selection of T cell receptor beta chains follows, all from one sample in a study of blood T cell repertoires in COVID-19. Sequenced by immunoSEQ multiplex PCR; TCRdb stores in-frame clones only, minus some. This table holds roughly 120,000 clones, about 79% found once. Input material: peripheral blood. These receptors all stem from a man between 70 and 80 years old with acute or convalescent COVID-19. CDR3s include the opening cysteine and the closing phenylalanine or tryptophan. The D gene is left open where the match is weak. Size tells how often a clone was seen (once, few, many) or the class of an expanded clone, and some rows leave it out.

>NA|TRBJ1-5|TRBV5-4|NA
CASSPSPSNQPQHF
TGTGCCAGCAGCCCGAGTCCTAGCAATCAGCCCCAGCATTTT
>TRBD1|TRBJ2-2|TRBV9|NA
CASSAGTGRTGELFF
TGTGCCAGCAGCGCTGGGACAGGGCGCACCGGGGAGCTGTTTTTT
>NA|TRBJ2-1|TRBV14|NA
CASRTTGYNEQFF
TGTGCCAGCAGAACGACAGGATACAATGAGCAGTTCTTC
>NA|TRBJ1-3|TRBV10-3|NA
CAISESRAGANTIYF
TGTGCCATCAGTGAGTCGAGAGCAGGGGCAAACACCATATATTTT
>NA|TRBJ2-2|TRBV7-2|NA
CASRIQGSDAGELFF
TGTGCCAGCAGGATCCAGGGATCTGACGCCGGGGAGCTGTTTTTT
>TRBD1|TRBJ1-4|TRBV5-1|NA
CASSRDSYPTNEKLFF
TGCGCCAGCAGCCGGGACAGCTACCCAACTAATGAAAAACTGTTTTTT
>NA|TRBJ1-2|TRBV30|NA
CAWSGGVGQGYGYTF
TGTGCCTGGAGTGGGGGAGTAGGGCAAGGATATGGCTACACCTTC
>TRBD2|TRBJ2-1|TRBV24-1|NA
CATSDPRTSGGNYNEQFF
TGTGCCACCAGTGATCCTAGGACTAGCGGGGGCAACTACAATGAGCAGTTCTTC
>NA|TRBJ1-4|TRBV5-1|NA
CASSLGGVANEKLFF
TGCGCCAGCAGCTTGGGCGGCGTAGCTAATGAAAAACTGTTTTTT
>NA|TRBJ1-5|TRBV9|NA
CASSVGGFQPQHF
TGTGCCAGCAGCGTAGGAGGGTTTCAGCCCCAGCATTTT
>TRBD1|TRBJ1-1|TRBV5-1|NA
CASSLEPTGVGTEAFF
TGCGCCAGCAGCTTGGAACCGACAGGGGTGGGAACTGAAGCTTTCTTT
>TRBD1|TRBJ2-3|TRBV5-4|NA
CASSLWTGRGQYF
TGTGCCAGCAGCTTGTGGACAGGGAGAGGGCAGTATTTT
>TRBD1|TRBJ2-7|TRBV27|few
CASTSLTGTGLSYEQYF
TGTGCCAGCACGTCACTGACCGGGACAGGGCTCTCCTACGAGCAGTACTTC
>TRBD1|TRBJ2-1|TRBV27|NA
CASSPPGQGYNEQFF
TGTGCCAGCAGTCCCCCGGGACAGGGCTACAATGAGCAGTTCTTC